Shown below are 17 T cell receptor beta chains from a single sample sequenced in a study of T-cell reconstitution after alpha-beta-depleted transplantation in children. Preparation of the TCRbeta library involved a method that used unique molecular identifiers. TCRdb used MiXCR to reprocess the PCR reads, holding one entry per CDR3 protein. Among over 550,000 distinct CDR3 sequences, 10% to 13% were seen once, and the ten largest hold approximately 4.1%. The sequencing here drew on PBMCs from the stem cell graft donor, taken from the stem cell graft. Receptors originate from a human donor who donated a stem cell graft to a child with acute myeloid leukemia.

The chain recombines TRBV12-3 or TRBV12-4 with TRBJ2-7; D is perhaps TRBD2 (7 bases). The CDR3 extends over 14 amino acids. Deletions cut 1 base from V and 7 bases from J, with 14 bases between. The CDR3 region is CASSLVRGAREQYF. CDR3 nucleotide sequence: TGTGCCAGCAGTTTAGTTCGGGGGGCAAGGGAGCAGTACTTC.

This sequence joins TRBV5-5 and TRBJ1-5; D is perhaps TRBD1 (6 bases). CDR3 length: 15 amino acids. Looked up from germline, CDR1 is SGHKS and CDR2 is YYEKEE (reference sequence). V was shortened by 4 bases and J by 1 base, with 12 bases between the two germline ends. The CDR3 DNA follows: TGTGCCAGCAGCCCAGGGGTTGTAAGCAATCAGCCCCAGCATTTT. Encoded protein: CASSPGVVSNQPQHF.

This clonotype was detected many times. V usage is TRBV5-1 and J usage is TRBJ2-3; TRBD1 matches 9 bases. The CDR3 extends over 14 amino acids. The V gene's germline CDR1 is SGHRS and CDR2 YFSETQ. The trim removed 4 bases at V and 5 bases at J, leaving 5 bases unmatched. The CDR3 loop is CASSPGTGLDTQYF. CDR3 sequence (DNA): TGCGCCAGCAGCCCTGGGACAGGGTTAGATACGCAGTATTTT.

This clonotype appeared a few times. This may arise from a read error, as a much more abundant clone is one base away. Here the CDR3 DNA reads TGTGCCAGCAGCCCGCGACTCCAAGAGACCCAGTACTTC. The encoded protein is CASSPRLQETQYF. J is TRBJ2-5 and V is TRBV7-9; D gene unclear. The V gene lost 5 bases and the J gene lost 1 base, with 8 bases spanning the gap. This CDR3 has 13 residues. In germline, CDR1 is SEHNR, CDR2 FQNEAQ (reference sequence).

The table lists this clonotype with many counts. The chain employs TRBV5-1 and TRBJ1-2, with 9 bases lining up with TRBD1. This CDR3 has 16 residues. Trimming at V came to 4 bases and at J to 1 base, leaving 8 bases not matched to a gene. Germline CDR1 SGHRS, CDR2 YFSETQ. CDR3 protein: CASSPAGTGFNYGYTF. In DNA form, the CDR3 reads TGCGCCAGCAGCCCGGCCGGGACAGGGTTTAACTATGGCTACACCTTC.

In this sample, this clonotype turned up a few times. The rearrangement links TRBV12-3 or TRBV12-4 to TRBJ2-1, with 7 positions matching TRBD1. With V trimmed by 3 bases and J by 12 bases, 14 bases remained unmatched. The CDR3 covers 15 residues. CDR3 nucleotides: TGTGCCAGCAGTTTGGGGTCAGGGGGAGTCGGAGGGCAGTTCTTC. It is translated as CASSLGSGGVGGQFF.

V gene TRBV7-2 combines with J gene TRBJ1-2, with 8 nucleotides matching TRBD1. Germline CDR1 and CDR2: SGHTA and FQGNSA. The ends lost 5 bases at V and 4 bases at J; junction bases unmatched: 12. This CDR3 region has 16 residues. CDR3 loop: CASSLRTGKVGYGYTF. For the CDR3, the DNA is TGTGCCAGCAGCCTCCGGACAGGGAAAGTGGGCTATGGCTACACCTTC.

This clonotype turned up a few times. The genes are TRBV24-1 and TRBJ2-7; possibly TRBD1 for D (6 bases). The CDR3 consists of 16 residues. V lost 5 bases, J lost 3 bases, and 19 bases lay in between. Germline V gives CDR1 KGHDR, CDR2 SFDVKD. The CDR3 spells CATSVHPSRGDYEQYF. CDR3 DNA sequence: TGTGCCACCAGTGTCCACCCCTCCAGGGGAGACTACGAGCAGTACTTC.

The table lists this clonotype with a few counts. The chain joins TRBV20-1 to TRBJ2-7, with 9 bases matching TRBD2. The CDR3 is 13 residues long. V was clipped by 2 bases and J by 7 bases; unmatched bases: 6. Looked up from germline, CDR1 is DFQATT and CDR2 is SNEGSKA (reference sequence). The CDR3 DNA follows: TGCAGTGCTAGACCAGCGGGAGGTCAAGAGCAGTACTTC. It specifies CSARPAGGQEQYF.

This clonotype was detected many times. This chain connects TRBV7-2 to TRBJ2-1, with TRBD1 matching 7 bases. J was trimmed by 9 bases and V by 7 bases; bases with no gene match: 9. The germline gives CDR1 SGHTA, CDR2 FQGNSA. The length of the CDR3 is 13 residues. This CDR3 is CASILDRVGEQFF. DNA for the CDR3: TGTGCCAGCATTCTAGACAGGGTTGGTGAGCAGTTCTTC.

This clonotype was counted at least ten times. Its ends do not fully match the called genes, so a read error is possible. CDR3 DNA sequence: TGTGCCAGCAGCTTAGCAATTTCAGGGTCCCAAGGGACCCAGTACTTC. Translating it yields CASSLAISGSQGTQYF. The chain couples TRBV11-2 to TRBJ2-5, with D possibly being TRBD1 (5 bases). The V gene's germline CDR1 is SGHAT and CDR2 FQNNGV. The CDR3 is 16 residues long. The full variable domain, with the rest looked up from reference TRBV11-2 and TRBJ2-5, is EAGVAQSPRYKIIEKRQSVAFWCNPISGHATLYWYQQILGQGPKLLIQFQNNGVVDDSQLPKDRFSAERLKGVDSTLKIQPAKLEDSAVYLCASSLAISGSQGTQYFGPGTRLLVL.

This clonotype has a handful of counts. This chain links TRBV5-6 with TRBJ2-3; 7 nucleotides match TRBD1. Trimming took 4 bases from V and 2 from J; bases not matched to a gene: 10. The germline CDR1 and CDR2 sequences are SGHDT and YYEEEE. The length of the CDR3 is 16 residues. The CDR3 spells CASSQLDRRPTDTQYF. CDR3 bases: TGTGCCAGCAGCCAACTGGACAGGAGACCCACAGATACGCAGTATTTT.

This clonotype showed up many times. The chain joins TRBV20-1 to TRBJ2-3; tentative D call: TRBD1 (6 bases). Germline loops: CDR1 DFQATT, CDR2 SNEGSKA (reference sequence). This CDR3 is built from 13 residues. Trimming removed 1 base at V and 5 bases at J, with 10 bases between. This CDR3 is CSARVGAKDTQYF. The CDR3 DNA is TGCAGTGCTAGAGTGGGGGCAAAAGATACGCAGTATTTT.

The rearrangement links TRBV7-2 to TRBJ2-7; the D is unclear. Germline values: CDR1 SGHTA, CDR2 FQGNSA. The ends were cut back, 0 bases at V and 4 bases at J, with 10 bases in the middle. The CDR3 totals 14 residues. The chain's CDR3 is CASSLATGDYEQYF. CDR3 DNA: TGTGCCAGCAGCTTAGCAACTGGGGATTACGAGCAGTACTTC.

A few counts support this clonotype. The J gene is TRBJ1-5, the V gene TRBV20-1; D perhaps matches TRBD1 (6 bases). Trimming shortened V by 0 bases and J by 4 bases, and 10 bases separated the two germline ends. The CDR3 consists of 14 residues. Per germline, CDR1 DFQATT and CDR2 SNEGSKA (reference sequence). DNA of the CDR3: TGCAGTGCTAGAGATCGAACAGGGAATCAGCCCCAGCATTTT. Protein sequence: CSARDRTGNQPQHF.

The rearrangement links TRBV29-1 to TRBJ2-2; 9 nucleotides line up with TRBD1. CDR1 and CDR2 (germline): SQVTM, ANQGSEA. The CDR3 runs to 15 residues. J lost 1 base, V lost 8 bases, and 8 bases had no gene match. The CDR3 DNA reads TGCAGCTGTCGGGGGGACAGGGAGAACACCGGGGAGCTGTTTTTT. It yields the protein CSCRGDRENTGELFF.

This clonotype was seen only a few times. The chain employs TRBV6-2 or TRBV6-3 and TRBJ1-1; maybe TRBD1 (6 bases). The CDR3 runs 16 residues. The germline V and J ends were trimmed by 0 bases and 1 base, with 12 bases remaining between them. CDR1 MNHEY and CDR2 SVGEGT come from the germline V gene. CDR3 nucleotides: TGTGCCAGCAGTTACTCGAGGGGGGGTTGGAACACTGAAGCTTTCTTT. Amino acids: CASSYSRGGWNTEAFF.